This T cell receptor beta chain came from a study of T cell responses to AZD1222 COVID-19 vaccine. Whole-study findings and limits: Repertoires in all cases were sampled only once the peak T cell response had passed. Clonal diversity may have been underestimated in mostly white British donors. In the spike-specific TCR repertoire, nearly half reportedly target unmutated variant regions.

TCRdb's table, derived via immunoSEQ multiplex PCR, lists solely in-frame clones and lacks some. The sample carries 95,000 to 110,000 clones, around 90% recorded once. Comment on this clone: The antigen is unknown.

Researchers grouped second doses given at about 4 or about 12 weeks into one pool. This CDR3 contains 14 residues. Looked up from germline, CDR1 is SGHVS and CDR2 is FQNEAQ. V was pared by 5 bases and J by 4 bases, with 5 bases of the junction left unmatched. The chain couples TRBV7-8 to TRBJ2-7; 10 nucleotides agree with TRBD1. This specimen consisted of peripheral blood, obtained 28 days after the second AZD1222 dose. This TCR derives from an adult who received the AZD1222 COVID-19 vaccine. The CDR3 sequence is CASSARQGAYEQYF. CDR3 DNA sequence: TGTGCCAGCAGCGCCCGACAGGGGGCGTACGAGCAGTACTTC. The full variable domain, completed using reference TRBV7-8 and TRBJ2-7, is GAGVSQSPRYKVAKRGQDVALRCDPISGHVSLFWYQQALGQGPEFLTYFQNEAQLDKSGLPSDRFFAERPEGSVSTLKIQRTQQEDSAVYLCASSARQGAYEQYFGPGTRLTVT.